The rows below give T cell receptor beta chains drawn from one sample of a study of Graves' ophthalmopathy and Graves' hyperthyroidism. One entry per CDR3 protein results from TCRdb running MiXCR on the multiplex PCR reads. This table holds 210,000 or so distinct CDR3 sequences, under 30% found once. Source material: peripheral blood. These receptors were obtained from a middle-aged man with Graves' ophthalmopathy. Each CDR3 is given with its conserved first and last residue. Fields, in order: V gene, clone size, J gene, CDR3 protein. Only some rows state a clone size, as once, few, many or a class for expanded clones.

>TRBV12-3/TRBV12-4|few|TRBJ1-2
CAIKPGQSDFGGYTF
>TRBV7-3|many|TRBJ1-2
CASSASGDPAWGYTF
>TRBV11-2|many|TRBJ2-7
CASSLDHRGAYEQYF
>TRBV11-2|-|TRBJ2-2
CASSLSPGASTGELFF
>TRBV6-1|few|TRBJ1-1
CASSREQGRAEAFF
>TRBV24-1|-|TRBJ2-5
CATSEDTGGETQYF
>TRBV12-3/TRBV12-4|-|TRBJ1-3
CASSPPGTSGNTIYF
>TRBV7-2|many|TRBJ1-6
CASTSPGYNSPLHF
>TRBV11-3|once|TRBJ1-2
CASSLDGVFGYTF
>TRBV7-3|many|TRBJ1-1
CASNSGAGNTEAFF
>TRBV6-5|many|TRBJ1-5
CASRTGTGHQPQHF
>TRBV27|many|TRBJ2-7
CASSQPGLHYEQYF
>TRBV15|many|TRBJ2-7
CATSRDLRDRGNAQYF
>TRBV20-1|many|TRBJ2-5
CSARDPVRETQYF
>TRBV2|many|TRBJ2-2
CASIMDYNTGELFF
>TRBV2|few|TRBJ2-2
CASSGVARNTGELFF
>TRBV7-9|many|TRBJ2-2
CASSRGGSAVHEELFF
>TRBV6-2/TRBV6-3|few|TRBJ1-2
CASSYIREYGYTF